Included here is one T cell receptor (beta chain) sequence, with context. TCRdb's table, derived via immunoSEQ multiplex PCR, lists solely in-frame clones and lacks some. The sample yields around 350,000 clones, 86% seen once. Separate from the roughly 720-subject first cohort was the 120-subject validation cohort, to which the donors belonged. The CDR3 consists of 14 residues. The germline V and J ends were trimmed by 5 bases and 2 bases, with 11 bases remaining between them. Germline CDR1 and CDR2: SGHVS and FQNEAQ. The sample is drawn from a study of cytomegalovirus exposure and HLA in healthy donors.

The source of this sequence is a woman aged 18-29 years in good health and CMV-seronegative. The source material was PBMCs. This chain links TRBV7-8 with TRBJ2-3, with D maybe TRBD1 (6 bases). The CDR3 DNA sequence: TGTGCCAGCAGCCATACAGGGATCACAGATACGCAGTATTTT. Amino acids: CASSHTGITDTQYF.